These 14 T cell receptor beta chains were sequenced from one sample in a study of T cells in women clearing cervical HPV infection. TCRdb keeps only in-frame clones here, not all; method: immunoSEQ multiplex PCR. Recorded for this sample: about 20,000 clones. The source material was blood buffy coat. These TCRs come from a woman between 18 and 69 years old with a cervical HPV16 infection that either progressed to CIN3+ or cleared (not recorded which).

In regard to this clone: Read sequence stops 3 residues before the CDR3 end, and the germline J gene provides the missing end. This rearrangement joins TRBV6-2 or TRBV6-3 to TRBJ2-5, with TRBD2 matching over 12 bases. Germline CDR1 is MNHEY and CDR2 is SVGEGT. V was clipped by 6 bases and J by 3 bases; unmatched bases: 8. The CDR3 covers 16 residues. The CDR3: CASRSTSGGTKETQYF. Incomplete CDR3 DNA: TGTGCCAGCAGATCTACTAGCGGGGGGACGAAAGAGACC.

Comment on this clone: The CDR3 end lies 3 residues beyond the end of the read and is filled in from the germline J gene. The rearrangement links TRBV6-2 or TRBV6-3 to TRBJ1-2, with D tentatively TRBD1 (5 bases). CDR3 length: 11 amino acids. Germline CDR1 reads MNHEY; CDR2 reads SVGEGT. Trimming cost V 7 bases and J 7 bases, with 10 bases left between them. CDR3 DNA (partial): TGTGCCAGCAACAACGGGGGTGGC. Translating gives CASNNGGG. The whole CDR3 is CASNNGGGYTF.

As to this clone: The read terminates 3 residues ahead of where the CDR3 ends, so the germline J gene completes it. The chain couples TRBV6-2 or TRBV6-3 to TRBJ2-2, with a weak D call TRBD2 (6 bases). Germline V gene lookup returns CDR1 MNHEY and CDR2 SVGEGT. The CDR3 consists of 14 residues. V was shortened by 5 bases and J by 6 bases, with 13 bases between the two germline ends. The CDR3 here is CASSQWGDSGELFF. CDR3 DNA (partial): TGTGCCAGCAGTCAATGGGGGGACTCCGGGGAG.

Worth noting for this clone: The read falls 3 residues short of the CDR3 end, and the missing part is taken from the germline J gene. The chain joins TRBV7-6 to TRBJ2-3, with a tentative D call TRBD1 (5 bases). V gave up 1 base and J gave up 3 bases, with 8 bases separating them. There are 14 residues in the CDR3. The V gene's germline CDR1 is SGHVS and CDR2 FNYEAQ. Incomplete CDR3 DNA: TGTGCCAGCAGCTTAGTTCCAGGGACAGATACG. The encoded protein is CASSLVPGTDT. The full CDR3 protein reads CASSLVPGTDTQYF.

Remarks on this clone: With the read ending 3 residues before the CDR3 end, the germline J gene is used to fill in that end. The chain links TRBV2 to TRBJ2-1; 12 positions agree with TRBD2. Trimming at V came to 7 bases and at J to 2 bases, leaving 3 bases not matched to a gene. CDR3 size: 15 residues. In germline, CDR1 is SNHLY, CDR2 FYNNEI. The CDR3 spells CASTLAGGTYNEQFF. CDR3 bases read: TGTGCCAGCACCCTAGCGGGGGGGACCTACAATGAG. The full variable domain, rest sourced from reference TRBV2 and TRBJ2-1, is EPEVTQTPSHQVTQMGQEVILRCVPISNHLYFYWYRQILGQKVEFLVSFYNNEISEKSEIFDDQFSVERPDGSNFTLKIRSTKLEDSAMYFCASTLAGGTYNEQFFGPGTRLTVL.

Of note for this clone: With the read ending 3 residues before the CDR3 end, the germline J gene is used to fill in that end. The gene calls are TRBV7-8 and TRBJ2-1; 10 positions match TRBD2. The CDR3 covers 16 residues. V was clipped by 0 bases and J by 9 bases; unmatched bases: 8. Germline CDR1 SGHVS, CDR2 FQNEAQ. CDR3 protein: CASSLAPSGGAAEQFF. Partial CDR3 DNA: TGTGCCAGCAGCTTAGCGCCGAGCGGGGGGGCCGCTGAG.

Notes on this clone: The CDR3 goes on 3 residues after the read ends, and that part is filled in from the germline J gene. The chain combines TRBV29-1 with TRBJ2-3; 9 bases line up with TRBD2. The CDR3 loop spans 17 amino acids. V shed 5 bases and J 2 bases; nucleotides not matched to a gene: 14. CDR1 is SQVTM and CDR2 is ANQGSEA in the germline V gene. The CDR3 loop is CSVFMGVTSGNTDTQYF. Incomplete CDR3 DNA: TGCAGCGTTTTTATGGGGGTGACTAGCGGCAACACAGATACG.

As for this clone: The observed sequence ends 3 residues before the CDR3 terminus, with the missing tail filled in from the germline J gene. The V and J genes are TRBV30 and TRBJ1-5; possible D gene TRBD1, 5 bases. Per the germline V gene, CDR1 is GTSNPN and CDR2 is SVGIG (reference sequence). V lost 1 base and J lost 5, with 9 bases in between. The CDR3 contains 13 residues. CDR3 loop: CAWSEGPYQPQHF. The CDR3 bases that were read are TGTGCCTGGAGTGAGGGGCCGTATCAGCCC.

A word on this clone: The read finishes 3 residues shy of the CDR3 end, and the germline J gene is used to complete it. This chain uses TRBV12-3 or TRBV12-4 with TRBJ1-2, with D possibly TRBD1 on 6 matching bases. V lost 5 bases, J lost 5 bases, and 9 bases lay in between. The CDR3 sequence is 12 residues long. The CDR3: CASSHRVYGYTF. Partial CDR3 DNA: TGTGCCAGCAGTCACAGGGTGTATGGC.

This clone is medium-sized by frequency. The read falls 3 residues short of the CDR3 end, and the missing part is taken from the germline J gene. J is TRBJ1-4 and V is TRBV29-1, with 7 bases aligning to TRBD1. J was trimmed by 7 bases and V by 5 bases; bases with no gene match: 4. The CDR3 contains 12 residues. Germline-derived CDR1 and CDR2 are SQVTM and ANQGSEA. CDR3 sequence: CSVKGASEKLFF. The CDR3 DNA, read in part, is TGCAGCGTTAAGGGGGCAAGTGAAAAA.

Partial CDR3 DNA: TGTGCCAGCAGTGAAAGGATAGCGGGGGGGTACACAGATACG. Amino acid sequence: CASSERIAGGYTDT. The full CDR3 protein reads CASSERIAGGYTDTQYF. The chain recombines TRBV6-1 with TRBJ2-3, with TRBD2 matching 11 bases. The read ends 3 residues early relative to the CDR3; the germline J gene fills the gap. Unmatched junction bases numbered 6, after V lost 2 bases and J lost 2 bases. Germline loops: CDR1 MNHNS, CDR2 SASEGT. This CDR3 is 17 amino acids long.

Here the CDR3 reads CASSPRQSATEAFF. The DNA read from the CDR3 is TGTGCCAGCTCACCTCGACAGTCCGCGACTGAA. The chain combines TRBV18 with TRBJ1-1, with a tentative D call TRBD1 (5 bases). The observed sequence ends 3 residues before the CDR3 terminus, with the missing tail filled in from the germline J gene. V was clipped by 3 bases and J by 5 bases, with 13 bases between them. Germline values: CDR1 KGHSH, CDR2 LQKENI. The CDR3 has 14 residues. The whole variable domain, filled in from reference TRBV18 and TRBJ1-1, reads NAGVMQNPRHLVRRRGQEARLRCSPMKGHSHVYWYRQLPEEGLKFMVYLQKENIIDESGMPKERFSAEFPKEGPSILRIQQVVRGDSAAYFCASSPRQSATEAFFGQGTRLTVV.

As regards this clone: The read falls 3 residues short of the CDR3 end, and the missing part is taken from the germline J gene. V gene TRBV19 combines with J gene TRBJ2-5; D not resolved. Trimming left V 6 bases short and J 3 bases short, with 20 bases between. This CDR3 has 16 residues. Germline V gene sequence: CDR1 LNHDA, CDR2 SQIVND (reference sequence). CDR3 in amino acids: CASRISYHDDKETQYF. The part of the CDR3 DNA that was read is TGTGCCAGTAGGATATCGTATCATGATGACAAAGAGACC.

Regarding this clone: The read ends 3 residues early relative to the CDR3; the germline J gene fills the gap. V usage is TRBV6-1 and J usage is TRBJ1-2, with TRBD1 matching over 8 bases. Per the germline V gene, CDR1 is MNHNS and CDR2 is SASEGT. The CDR3 contains 13 residues. CDR3 DNA, as far as it was read: TGTGCCAGCAGTGAGGACAGGGTGGAAGGC. Protein product: CASSEDRVEG. The full CDR3 protein is CASSEDRVEGYTF.